This T cell receptor beta chain appears in the sequencing data of a study of T cell changes during pregnancy in multiple sclerosis. Clones were read by immunoSEQ multiplex PCR, and TCRdb kept only the in-frame ones, dropping some. This table has tens of thousands of clones, roughly 93% appearing once. The germline V gene encodes CDR1 SEHNR and CDR2 FQNEAQ (reference sequence). V was trimmed by 2 bases and J by 0 bases, leaving 22 bases between them. This CDR3 spans 19 amino acids. This TCR was sampled from a female donor with multiple sclerosis, enrolled in a pregnancy study. The gene calls are TRBV7-9 and TRBJ1-2; possibly TRBD1 for D (5 bases). Sample: CD8+ T cells from peripheral blood mononuclear cells, taken in the third trimester of pregnancy. The DNA of the CDR3 is TGTGCCAGCAGCTTACGCCCCGTCGGGGGACCGGCGTCTAACTATGGCTACACCTTC. This translates into CASSLRPVGGPASNYGYTF.